The entry below gives a single TCR beta chain sequence along with its context. The V end lost 5 bases, the J end lost 6 bases, and 12 bases lay between the germline ends. Germline V lookup: CDR1 SGHRS, CDR2 YFSETQ. The CDR3 is 12 amino acids. The record originates from a study of blood T cell repertoires in COVID-19. The overall study: Collection of acute and convalescent COVID-19 samples took place in the United States, Italy and Spain.

Authors' data handling: Estimated nucleated cell counts came from reference gene primer amplification. The assay was immunoSEQ multiplex PCR, and TCRdb's table has in-frame clones only and misses some. V, J and clone size reflect that table, while D and trimming were determined from the DNA. The table includes 250,000 to 300,000 clones, around 89% detected once. This TCR was recovered from a man between 35 and 55 years old with acute or convalescent COVID-19. V and J are TRBV5-1 and TRBJ2-7, with D possibly matching TRBD1 (6 bases). Source material: peripheral blood. The CDR3 is CASSLQGGEQYF. In nucleotides, the CDR3 is TGCGCCAGCAGTTTACAGGGTGGCGAGCAGTACTTC. Looking up the rest from reference TRBV5-1 and TRBJ2-7 gives the full variable domain: KAGVTQTPRYLIKTRGQQVTLSCSPISGHRSVSWYQQTPGQGLQFLFEYFSETQRNKGNFPGRFSGRQFSNSRSEMNVSTLELGDSALYLCASSLQGGEQYFGPGTRLTVT.